Shown below are 20 T cell receptor beta chains from a single sample sequenced in a study of T cells in Graves' hyperthyroidism and ophthalmopathy. Template material for amplifying TCR beta CDR3 regions consisted of RNA transcripts. HTBI primers were the set used in a first-round RT-PCR of the TCR CDR3. One entry per CDR3 protein, called by TCRdb with MiXCR from the multiplex PCR reads. The repertoire consists of 37,000 or so distinct CDR3 sequences, with 50% to 55% occurring once and the leading ten covering 17%. The sample comprised blood. Source of these receptors: a man aged 35 to 55 with Graves' ophthalmopathy.

The chain recombines TRBV20-1 with TRBJ1-3; 8 nucleotides align to TRBD1. The CDR3 contains 12 residues. The J segment lost 10 bases and the V segment lost 2 bases, leaving 4 bases of the junction unmatched. Germline CDR1 DFQATT, CDR2 SNEGSKA (reference sequence). CDR3 region: CSARKTGGTIYF. Written as DNA, the CDR3 is TGCAGTGCTAGAAAAACAGGGGGGACCATATATTTT.

V gene TRBV20-1 combines with J gene TRBJ2-7; TRBD2 matches 14 bases. CDR3 size: 14 residues. The germline V gene has CDR1 DFQATT and CDR2 SNEGSKA (reference sequence). V trimming: 5 bases; J trimming: 7 bases; junction bases outside the gene matches: 7. DNA for the CDR3: TGCAGTGCTGGGGGACTAGCGGGAGAATGGGAGCAGTACTTC. This sequence encodes CSAGGLAGEWEQYF.

This clonotype was detected many times. The V gene is TRBV6-6, the J gene TRBJ2-2, with 7 bases fitting TRBD2. The ends lost 5 bases at V and 7 bases at J; junction bases unmatched: 10. Germline loops: CDR1 MNHNY, CDR2 SVGAGI (reference sequence). The CDR3 extends over 15 amino acids. The CDR3, as DNA: TGTGCCAGCAGTACAGCGGGACTTCCAGTCGGGGAGCTGTTTTTT. Its translation: CASSTAGLPVGELFF.

This clonotype showed up many times. The chain is built from TRBV14 and TRBJ2-5; D unresolved. Germline V lookup: CDR1 SGHDN, CDR2 FVKESK. The CDR3 loop spans 13 amino acids. Trimming took 4 bases from V and 1 from J, leaving 7 bases between them. The chain's CDR3 is CASSRGPQETQYF. CDR3 DNA: TGTGCCAGCAGCCGCGGCCCCCAAGAGACCCAGTACTTC. Looking up the rest from reference TRBV14 and TRBJ2-5 gives the full variable domain: EAGVTQFPSHSVIEKGQTVTLRCDPISGHDNLYWYRRVMGKEIKFLLHFVKESKQDESGMPNNRFLAERTGGTYSTLKVQPAELEDSGVYFCASSRGPQETQYFGPGTRLLVL.

The rearrangement uses TRBV12-3 or TRBV12-4 and TRBJ2-5; 7 bases map to TRBD1. The CDR3 runs 14 residues. The V and J ends lost 5 bases and 0 bases, in that order; junction bases with no gene match: 3. This chain's CDR3 is CASSPDRNQETQYF. In DNA form, the CDR3 reads TGTGCCAGCAGTCCGGACAGGAACCAAGAGACCCAGTACTTC.

This clonotype appeared once. V usage is TRBV16 and J usage is TRBJ1-2, with 7 bases identical to TRBD1. V shed 4 bases, J shed 7 bases, and the junction held 6 bases outside the gene matches. Germline V gene sequence: CDR1 KGHSY, CDR2 FQNENV. CDR3 length: 13 amino acids. The CDR3 DNA is TGTGCCAGCAGCCCCAGCCAGGGGGGTGGCTACACCTTC. Amino acid sequence: CASSPSQGGGYTF.

J is TRBJ1-3 and V is TRBV11-2; TRBD1 is a possible D gene (6 bases). CDR3 length equals 13 residues. The germline V and J ends were trimmed by 5 bases and 4 bases, with 9 bases remaining between them. Germline-derived CDR1 and CDR2 are SGHAT and FQNNGV. The CDR3 DNA reads TGTGCCAGCAGCCGGGACACAGGAAACACCATATATTTT. This codes for CASSRDTGNTIYF.

The genes are TRBV7-2 and TRBJ2-2; 7 nucleotides line up with TRBD2. The length of the CDR3 is 16 residues. Looked up from germline, CDR1 is SGHTA and CDR2 is FQGNSA. V was pared by 5 bases and J by 7 bases, with 13 bases of the junction left unmatched. CDR3 DNA sequence: TGTGCCAGCAGCCAACTAGCGTTTGCATTGCACGGGGAGCTGTTTTTT. Encoded protein: CASSQLAFALHGELFF.

This clonotype appeared many times. The V and J genes are TRBV6-2 or TRBV6-3 and TRBJ2-1; 7 nucleotides line up with TRBD1. The CDR3 has 15 amino acids. Germline-derived CDR1 and CDR2 are MNHEY and SVGEGT. With 6 bases clipped from V and 7 bases from J, the junction kept 12 bases outside the gene matches. The CDR3 protein is CASRDPGQSYNEQFF. CDR3 coding DNA: TGTGCCAGCAGGGACCCGGGACAGTCATATAATGAGCAGTTCTTC.

This clonotype appeared many times. The rearrangement uses TRBV29-1 and TRBJ2-5, with D possibly TRBD1 on 5 matching bases. V gave up 3 bases and J gave up 4 bases, with 15 bases separating them. CDR1 is SQVTM, CDR2 ANQGSEA, per germline. The CDR3 loop spans 14 amino acids. The CDR3 region is CSVEISRGGETQYF. In DNA, the CDR3 is TGCAGCGTTGAGATTTCTAGGGGCGGAGAGACCCAGTACTTC. The full variable domain, rest sourced from reference TRBV29-1 and TRBJ2-5, is SAVISQKPSRDICQRGTSLTIQCQVDSQVTMMFWYRQQPGQSLTLIATANQGSEATYESGFVIDKFPISRPNLTFSTLTVSNMSPEDSSIYLCSVEISRGGETQYFGPGTRLLVL.

This clonotype came up many times. The chain combines TRBV19 with TRBJ2-7; 10 bases are a match to TRBD1. Germline-derived CDR1 and CDR2 are LNHDA and SQIVND (reference sequence). V lost 1 base to trimming and J lost 2 bases; unmatched junction nucleotides: 5. The CDR3 runs to 16 residues. The CDR3 sequence: CASSIGFGTGAYEQYF. The CDR3 DNA reads as TGTGCCAGTAGTATAGGATTCGGGACAGGGGCCTACGAGCAGTACTTC.

The V call is TRBV7-3, the J call TRBJ2-1; 14 bases agree with TRBD2. The CDR3 consists of 16 residues. The junction had 5 bases not matched to a gene; V was cut back by 2 bases and J by 8 bases. From germline, CDR1 is SGHTA and CDR2 FQGTGA. DNA of the CDR3: TGTGCCAGCAGCTTAGGGACTAGCGGGGGCTGGTATGAGCAGTTCTTC. It translates to CASSLGTSGGWYEQFF. Complete variable domain (other parts from reference TRBV7-3 and TRBJ2-1): GAGVSQTPSNKVTEKGKYVELRCDPISGHTALYWYRQSLGQGPEFLIYFQGTGAADDSGLPNDRFFAVRPEGSVSTLKIQRTERGDSAVYLCASSLGTSGGWYEQFFGPGTRLTVL.

This clonotype was counted at least ten times. The V call is TRBV27, the J call TRBJ2-7, with D perhaps matching TRBD1 or TRBD2 (5 bases each). The germline CDR1 and CDR2 sequences are MNHEY and SMNVEV (reference sequence). V lost 0 bases and J lost 9, with 12 bases in between. The CDR3 runs to 13 residues. The DNA for the CDR3 is TGTGCCAGCAGTTTATCTTCCGGGACGCCGCAGTACTTC. Translating gives CASSLSSGTPQYF.

Many counts were recorded for this clonotype. The chain combines TRBV5-4 with TRBJ1-1; a possible D gene is TRBD1 (6 bases). CDR3 length: 14 amino acids. CDR1 SGHNT and CDR2 YYREEE come from the germline V gene (reference sequence). V lost 0 bases and J 2 bases, leaving 8 bases between the germline ends. The CDR3 DNA follows: TGTGCCAGCAGCTTGGACAGGGCTAACACTGAAGCTTTCTTT. Amino acid sequence: CASSLDRANTEAFF.

CDR3: CASGEGSGAESGNTIYF. The DNA of the CDR3 is TGTGCCAGCGGCGAGGGGAGCGGGGCCGAATCTGGAAACACCATATATTTT. The rearrangement links TRBV9 to TRBJ1-3; possibly TRBD1 for D (5 bases). Germline CDR1 SGDLS, CDR2 YYNGEE. V lost 7 bases, J lost 1 base, and 21 bases lay in between. The CDR3 length is 17 residues.

The CDR3 DNA reads TGCAGTGCTAGGGGGACTAGCGGAAACAATGAGCAGTTCTTC. The encoded protein is CSARGTSGNNEQFF. This chain links TRBV20-1 with TRBJ2-1; 11 positions match TRBD2. Germline CDR1 DFQATT, CDR2 SNEGSKA (reference sequence). This CDR3 is 14 amino acids long. The V gene end was trimmed by 3 bases and the J gene end by 5 bases; junction bases not matched to a gene: 3.

The rearrangement uses TRBV7-3 and TRBJ1-2, with 10 bases identical to TRBD1. V lost 5 bases, J lost 7 bases, and 4 bases stayed unmatched. Germline values: CDR1 SGHTA, CDR2 FQGTGA. The CDR3 sequence is 13 residues long. The CDR3 region is CASSRGQGVGYTF. CDR3 DNA sequence: TGTGCCAGCAGCCGTGGACAGGGGGTTGGCTACACCTTC. The variable domain in full, with the rest retrieved from reference TRBV7-3 and TRBJ1-2, is GAGVSQTPSNKVTEKGKYVELRCDPISGHTALYWYRQSLGQGPEFLIYFQGTGAADDSGLPNDRFFAVRPEGSVSTLKIQRTERGDSAVYLCASSRGQGVGYTFGSGTRLTVV.

The V gene is TRBV7-3, the J gene TRBJ2-7, with 8 bases lining up with TRBD1. This CDR3 contains 14 residues. Germline CDR1 is SGHTA and CDR2 is FQGTGA. J lost 5 bases, V lost 5 bases, and 8 bases had no gene match. For the CDR3, the DNA is TGTGCCAGCAGCCGACAGGGGACAAGCAACGAGCAGTACTTC. Its protein is CASSRQGTSNEQYF.

Many counts were recorded for this clonotype. In DNA, the CDR3 is TGTGCCAGCAGCACCGGACTAGCGGGAGCGGATGAGCAGTTCTTC. This encodes CASSTGLAGADEQFF. This rearrangement joins TRBV5-6 to TRBJ2-1, with TRBD2 matching 13 bases. The CDR3 has 15 residues. Per germline, CDR1 SGHDT and CDR2 YYEEEE. V lost 4 bases and J lost 8; bases outside the gene matches: 6.

This chain joins TRBV5-1 and TRBJ1-6; no definite D call. V was trimmed by 0 bases and J by 10 bases, leaving 8 bases between them. CDR1 and CDR2 (germline): SGHRS, YFSETQ. The CDR3 runs 13 residues. CDR3 amino acids: CASSLEGRSPLHF. The CDR3 nucleotides are TGCGCCAGCAGCTTGGAGGGCCGGTCACCCCTCCACTTT. Drawing the rest from reference TRBV5-1 and TRBJ1-6, the complete variable domain is KAGVTQTPRYLIKTRGQQVTLSCSPISGHRSVSWYQQTPGQGLQFLFEYFSETQRNKGNFPGRFSGRQFSNSRSEMNVSTLELGDSALYLCASSLEGRSPLHFGNGTRLTVT.